This T cell receptor (beta chain) is from a study of CXCR3-negative and CXCR3-positive naive CD8 T cells (dated by TCRdb to the late 2010s). Regarding the complete study: In total, roughly 150 million TRB reads were obtained, or roughly 1.5 +/- 0.3 million reads per library. TRBV-TRBJ cluster analysis included naive subsets from five or six donors and memory cells from 3 donors. The diversity and physicochemical repertoire analyses included some 11 donors pooled from two independent experiments.

Each CD8+ T cell subset was flow-sorted in triplicate, with fewer than 350,000 cells per subset placed directly into RLT lysis buffer. Naive CD8+ T cells were defined stringently as CD45RO-CCR7+CD27+CD95- to exclude memory contaminants. Peripheral blood mononuclear cells were isolated from buffy coats using standard density gradient centrifugation. Naive CXCR3-negative and CXCR3-positive CD8+ T cells were flow-sorted on a FACSAria III. An RNeasy Mini Kit was used to extract total RNA from the sorted cells. The CDR3 sequence holds 15 residues, the cysteine and phenylalanine included. No DNA has been recorded. CDR1 and CDR2, per the germline V gene, are SGHTA and FQGNSA. The research as a whole found: CXCR3 expression partially decreased after cryopreservation, so most assays used freshly isolated PBMCs. Compared with CXCR3-negative naive cells, CXCR3-positive naive cells had TRB CDR3s with higher hydrophobicity (lower Kidera factor 4), lower energy, and higher strength and volume indices. Surface CD5, linked to self-reactivity in mice, was comparable between naive subsets; TCR interaction strength was therefore also inferred from TRB CDR3 physicochemical properties. TRBV-TRBJ usage was similar between naive CXCR3-negative and CXCR3-positive cells from the same donor, while memory cells showed distinct patterns. Both naive subsets had comparably high repertoire diversity, while memory CD8+ T cells had much lower repertoire diversity.

Turning to this clonotype: The antigen it binds to is not known.

Sequenced on a NextSeq 550. The Human TCR Profiling Kit (MiLaboratory) was used to prepare UMI-labeled 5' RACE TRB cDNA libraries. cDNA synthesis used the entire amount of extracted RNA, and PCR amplification then used the entire amount of cDNA produced. Libraries were prepared in parallel using an identical number of PCR cycles. On the study's bioinformatics: With a minimum of two reads required per UMI, MIGEC and MiXCR pulled out about 50,000 +/- 10,000 unique UMI-labeled TRB cDNA molecules from each library. On average, each library contained approximately 40,000 +/- 10,000 functional in-frame TRB CDR3 nucleotide clonotypes without stop codons. After downsampling to 5000 UMI-labeled TRB molecules per sample, diversity metrics, including normalized Shannon-Wiener and Chao1, were computed in VDJtools. VDJtools computed clonotype-size-weighted physicochemical properties of the central five CDR3 residues: interaction energy, strength, volume and Kidera factor 4. Once TCRdb had reprocessed the reads, it stored one entry per CDR3 protein sequence and supplied no DNA. The V and J calls reflect TCRdb's pipeline rather than the authors' work. The sample's table covers 85,000 to 120,000 distinct CDR3 sequences. Of the sample, 0.38% is held by the ten largest clones.

This TCR was sampled from a human donor in good health. Some clones in this sample may be carry-over from other donors' samples. The rearranged segments are TRBV7-2 and TRBJ2-7; TCRdb's assignment of TRBD2 cannot be checked, as there is no DNA. Sequencing was performed on naive CXCR3+ CD8+ T cells from blood. Reading the label with the study, this specimen's cell subset or site is: CD45RO-CCR7+CD27+CD95- naive CD8+ T cells expressing CXCR3 (TNR3+). This receptor has the CDR3 CASSPIADPSYEQYF.